Included here is one T cell receptor beta chain sequence, with context. Its antigen is not known. UMIs bearing a 6-nucleotide sample barcode were added through template switching. TCRdb re-called the 5' RACE reads and shows each CDR3 protein once, DNA omitted. The table lists about 380,000 distinct CDR3 sequences. The data were obtained in a study of monozygotic twins with inflammatory bowel disease. Study-level points and caveats: Relative clonotype sharing with others was diminished in IBD patients versus healthy twins, particularly with disease activity. IBD-affected twins scored below their healthy co-twins in TCRbeta diversity (inverse Simpson).

Whole blood without T cell sorting served as the source of isolated total RNA. CDR3 length: 17 amino acids. Germline V gene lookup returns CDR1 LGHNA and CDR2 YSLEER. This chain connects TRBV4-3 to TRBJ2-5; the D gene TCRdb calls, TRBD1, cannot be checked with no DNA. This TCR was recovered from a human donor with ulcerative colitis or Crohn's disease, or a healthy co-twin of an affected twin (not recorded which). The sample consisted of blood. The CDR3 region is CASSQDLPGGTQETQYF.